This T cell receptor (beta chain) was identified in a study of beta chain features in type 1 diabetes. A few counts support this clone. Antigen: not known. Each sorted fraction was over 95% pure. Study observations and caveats: Shorter templates might be favored by PCR, equally in patients and controls. Individuals with type 1 diabetes displayed fewer insertions and more deletions at VDJ junctions. Type 1 diabetes patients had moderately but significantly shorter TCRB CDR3s in all four CD4+ subsets. No resolution was reached here on whether HLA type influences TCRB rearrangement.

The V gene lost 8 bases and the J gene lost 0 bases, with 23 bases spanning the gap. Germline CDR1 reads SGHAT; CDR2 reads FQNNGV. There are 18 residues in the CDR3. Isolated RNA was reverse transcribed in full, so expressed TCRB transcripts were sequenced. The protocol was immunoSEQ multiplex PCR, while the TCRdb copy is restricted to in-frame clones and leaves out a portion. Among roughly 300,000 clones listed, over 11% were seen once. The clonotype was recovered from a young man with type 1 diabetes. The source material was naive CD4+ T cells from blood. J is TRBJ2-1 and V is TRBV11-2; no reliable D call. CDR3 protein: CASRPVFLPRSSYNEQFF. The DNA for the CDR3 is TGTGCCAGCCGACCTGTCTTCTTACCAAGGAGCTCCTACAATGAGCAGTTCTTC.